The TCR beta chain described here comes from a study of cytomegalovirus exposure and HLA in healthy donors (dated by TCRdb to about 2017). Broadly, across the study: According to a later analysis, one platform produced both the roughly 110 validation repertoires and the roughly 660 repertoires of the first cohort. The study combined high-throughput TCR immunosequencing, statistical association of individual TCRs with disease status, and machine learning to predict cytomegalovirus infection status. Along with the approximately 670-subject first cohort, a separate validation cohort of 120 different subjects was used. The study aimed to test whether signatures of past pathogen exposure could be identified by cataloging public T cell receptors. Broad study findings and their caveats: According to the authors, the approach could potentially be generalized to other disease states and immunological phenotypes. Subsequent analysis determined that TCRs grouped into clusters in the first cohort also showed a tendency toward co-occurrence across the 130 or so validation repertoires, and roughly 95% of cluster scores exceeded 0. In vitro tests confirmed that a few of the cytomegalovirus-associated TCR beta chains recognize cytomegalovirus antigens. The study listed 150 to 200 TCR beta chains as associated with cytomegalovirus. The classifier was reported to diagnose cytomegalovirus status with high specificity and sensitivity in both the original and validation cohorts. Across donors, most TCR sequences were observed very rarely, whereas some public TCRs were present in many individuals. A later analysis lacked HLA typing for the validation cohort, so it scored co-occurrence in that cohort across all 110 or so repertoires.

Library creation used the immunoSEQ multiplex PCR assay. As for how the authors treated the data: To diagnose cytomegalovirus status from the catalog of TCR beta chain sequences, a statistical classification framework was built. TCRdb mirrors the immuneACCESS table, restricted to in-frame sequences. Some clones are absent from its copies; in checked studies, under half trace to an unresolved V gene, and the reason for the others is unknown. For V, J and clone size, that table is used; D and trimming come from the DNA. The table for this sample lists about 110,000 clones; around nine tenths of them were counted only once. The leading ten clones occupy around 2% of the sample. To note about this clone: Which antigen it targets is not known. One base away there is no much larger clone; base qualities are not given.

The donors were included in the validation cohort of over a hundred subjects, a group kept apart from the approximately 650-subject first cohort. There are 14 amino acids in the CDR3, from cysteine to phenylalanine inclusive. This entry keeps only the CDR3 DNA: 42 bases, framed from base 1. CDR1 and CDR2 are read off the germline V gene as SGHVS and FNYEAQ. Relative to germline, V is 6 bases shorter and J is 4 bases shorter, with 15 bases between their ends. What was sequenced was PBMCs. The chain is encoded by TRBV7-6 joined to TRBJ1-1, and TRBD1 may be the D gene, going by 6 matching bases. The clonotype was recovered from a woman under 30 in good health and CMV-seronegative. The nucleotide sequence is TGTGCCAGCAGAAGACAGGTTGGGTTCACTGAAGCTTTCTTT. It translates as CASRRQVGFTEAFF.